This T cell receptor beta chain was documented in a study of shared clonotypes between healthy human individuals. A word on this clone: What it recognizes is unknown.

Study conclusions and caveats: Larger richness was generally estimated for naive than memory subsets.

In the original workflow: Filtering of immunoSEQ junctional sequences could not match full-length read filtering. Produced via immunoSEQ multiplex PCR; TCRdb's table is partial and in-frame only. V and J calls and clone size are copied from that table; D and trimming were computed from the DNA. The data contain around 2.5 million clones, approximately 93% of them singletons. The CDR3 totals 12 residues. Per germline, CDR1 GTSNPN and CDR2 SVGIG (reference sequence). V was pared by 5 bases and J by 7 bases, with 14 bases between. The receptor was derived from a man aged 18 to 30 in good health. Some clones in this sample may be carry-over from other donors' samples. The V gene is TRBV30, the J gene TRBJ1-2; D not resolved. The sequenced sample was naive CD4+ T cells from PBMCs. Subset given: CD45RA+ positively selected. The CDR3 nucleotides are TGTGCCTGGGGGCCGATTTCAGGTGGCTACACCTTC. This codes for CAWGPISGGYTF.